A single T cell receptor beta chain is shown here with its context. In this sample, this clonotype turned up many times. Its antigen is not yet known. Base-call qualities are not available, and no considerably larger clone is one nucleotide away. Library preparation used multiplex PCR. Instrument used: Illumina HiSeq 4000. To build TCR beta libraries, CDR3 regions were amplified by Arm-PCR using iRepertoire HTBI primers. Before sequencing, the PCR products went through gel purification. As for the authors' bioinformatics: Gene usage analysis of CDR3 amino acid clonotypes relied on the 62 TRBV and 15 or so TRBJ segments identified across samples. COPE and FqMerger were used to merge filtered high-quality paired reads into contigs. BLAST was used to align contigs to the IMGT TRBV, TRBD and TRBJ reference genes, and CDR3 was defined following IMGT. Clonotypes above 0.1% frequency were classified as highly expanded clones. Shannon entropy was used to measure repertoire diversity, and the Gini coefficient was used to measure V-J evenness. A clonotype found in more than one individual was treated as public. TCRdb reanalyzed the raw reads on its own, using fastp at Q25 for trimming and MiXCR for clone calling, and kept in-frame beta chains. Duplicate CDR3 protein sequences are folded into a single record with the most common DNA and genes. TCRdb's processing, not the study's, gives the V and J calls here. Here the sample has about 340,000 distinct CDR3 sequences; 20% occur a single time. The ten largest account for around 30% of the sample.

This sample was taken from a study of regulatory T cells in long-lasting Graves disease (dated by TCRdb to about 2021). The study in broad terms: Persistent Graves' disease was defined as antithyroid drug treatment for over 5 years with persistently positive TSH receptor autoantibodies. Persistent Graves' disease patients were compared with newly diagnosed Graves' disease patients by peripheral blood TCR sequencing and RNA sequencing. The study took place in China and was registered as a clinical trial. A total of roughly 33 samples were covered by TCR sequencing, comprising roughly 13 persistent and some 20 newly diagnosed Graves' disease patients. In the clinical cohort, patients with persistent Graves' disease had used antithyroid drugs for an average of around 9.9 years.

The junction shows trimming of 6 bases on V and 3 bases on J, plus 8 bases between the germline ends. The CDR1 and CDR2 encoded by the germline V gene are MNHNS and SASEGT. Including cysteine and phenylalanine, the CDR3 has 12 amino acids. Just the 36-base CDR3 DNA is kept, in frame starting at base 1. The paper's findings and limits, for the study overall: Patients with persistent disease shared more public clonotypes (roughly 2,900) than newly diagnosed patients did (more than 900). As a limitation, the authors acknowledged that the small sample size may reduce accuracy. Sequencing and analysis were limited to the TCR beta chain. Lower TCR Shannon entropy and fewer highly expanded clones were observed in persistent Graves' disease patients than in newly diagnosed patients, which suggested clonal expansion. Preferential use of TRBV28, TRBJ1-2 and TRBJ2-5 was observed in persistent disease, whereas TRBV20-1 and TRBJ2-1 were favored in newly diagnosed disease. Peripheral blood alone was examined, since thyroid tissue, which constituted the primary lesion, could not be accessed.

Read against the paper, the sample's time point label means: persistent/refractory GD, antithyroid drugs over 5 years with positive TRAb. For both TCR sequencing and RNA sequencing, RNA was extracted from PBMCs in TRIzol. The diagnosis of Graves' disease followed American Thyroid Association guidelines. Patients were recruited from an endocrinology department in Xi'an, China. Each patient gave 9 to 10 milliliters of peripheral blood, collected in an EDTA anticoagulant tube. Ficoll Paque Plus density gradient separation was used to isolate PBMCs, and no further T cell sorting was done. An Agilent 2100 Bioanalyzer and agarose gel were used to assess RNA quality, and a NanoDrop 2000 was used to measure RNA concentration.

The clonotype comes from a female donor with Graves disease. The input for sequencing was peripheral blood mononuclear cells (PBMCs), taken when the disease was refractory, from a patient treated with antithyroid drugs. This receptor chain uses TRBV6-1 and TRBJ1-2; the D gene is not confidently resolved. The CDR3 in this case is CASSGPHYGYTF. The DNA reads TGTGCCAGCAGCGGCCCGCACTATGGCTACACCTTC.